This T cell receptor beta chain is drawn from a study of cytomegalovirus exposure and HLA in healthy donors. Findings of the study overall: It was confirmed in vitro that a few of the CMV-associated chains were specific for CMV antigens. Among donors in an Asian-associated ancestry cluster, a later analysis reportedly found fewer N-insertions than the approximately 670-donor mean.

CDR1 and CDR2 (germline): MNHNY, SVGAGI (reference sequence). The CDR3 consists of 14 residues. V dropped 2 bases and J dropped 11; count of bases not matched to a gene: 4. With respect to this clone: The antigen is unknown.

Primers included in the PCR were 60 Vbeta and 13 Jbeta primers. Assay: immunoSEQ multiplex PCR; the TCRdb copy retains only in-frame clones and omits some. The data hold about 94,000 clones, with roughly 78% observed a single time. The source material was PBMCs. The J gene is TRBJ2-1, the V gene TRBV6-6; 12 bases line up with TRBD2. This clonotype was obtained from a woman in her sixties in good health and CMV-seronegative. This CDR3 reads CASSYETSGSKQFF. CDR3 nucleotides: TGTGCCAGCAGTTACGAGACTAGCGGGAGCAAGCAGTTCTTC.